These 14 T cell receptor beta chains originate from one sample sequenced in a study of response to subunit inactivated influenza vaccine. Each CDR3 protein gets one entry after TCRdb re-called the RT-PCR reads with MiXCR. The repertoire holds 710,000 or so distinct CDR3 sequences, with 15% to 18% as singletons. The sample here was PBMCs from blood, taken about 13 days after vaccination. These receptors all stem from a man aged 50 to 60 who received an inactivated influenza vaccine.

J is TRBJ2-1 and V is TRBV2; 7 bases agree with TRBD2. CDR1 and CDR2 from the germline V gene are SNHLY and FYNNEI. J was trimmed by 4 bases and V by 7 bases; bases with no gene match: 7. The CDR3 covers 14 residues. CDR3 nucleotide sequence: TGTGCCAGCAAAGGACTAGTGCTTTACAATGAGCAGTTCTTC. The encoded protein is CASKGLVLYNEQFF. The variable domain in full, completed from reference TRBV2 and TRBJ2-1, reads EPEVTQTPSHQVTQMGQEVILRCVPISNHLYFYWYRQILGQKVEFLVSFYNNEISEKSEIFDDQFSVERPDGSNFTLKIRSTKLEDSAMYFCASKGLVLYNEQFFGPGTRLTVL.

This clonotype showed up many times. The chain employs TRBV5-1 and TRBJ1-1; the D is unclear. Per germline, CDR1 SGHRS and CDR2 YFSETQ. The length of the CDR3 is 15 residues. V lost 0 bases and J lost 2, with 11 bases in between. Written as DNA, the CDR3 is TGCGCCAGCAGCTTGGTTCCCGAGGCCAACACTGAAGCTTTCTTT. This translates into CASSLVPEANTEAFF.

The CDR3 region is CASSGRAGGFEETQYF. CDR3 coding DNA: TGCGCCAGCAGCGGAAGAGCGGGAGGATTCGAAGAGACCCAGTACTTC. This chain joins TRBV5-1 and TRBJ2-5, with 9 bases matching TRBD2. Germline CDR1 is SGHRS and CDR2 is YFSETQ. The length of the CDR3 is 16 residues. V was pared by 4 bases and J by 3 bases, with 10 bases of the junction left unmatched.

The V and J genes are TRBV2 and TRBJ1-4; no firm D call. V dropped 5 bases and J dropped 0 bases, with 7 bases sitting between them. Looked up from germline, CDR1 is SNHLY and CDR2 is FYNNEI. The CDR3 spans 14 residues. The chain's CDR3 is CASSYRPTNEKLFF. In nucleotides, the CDR3 is TGTGCCAGCAGTTACAGACCAACTAATGAAAAACTGTTTTTT.

This clonotype has only a few counts. The V and J genes are TRBV3-1 and TRBJ2-1, with D unclear. CDR3 length: 15 residues. V lost 3 bases and J 0 bases, leaving 9 bases between the germline ends. Germline values: CDR1 LGHDT, CDR2 YNNKEL (reference sequence). The CDR3: CASSQGGVSYNEQFF. The CDR3 DNA reads TGTGCCAGCAGCCAGGGCGGAGTCTCCTACAATGAGCAGTTCTTC.

The chain joins TRBV7-6 to TRBJ2-3; 7 bases agree with TRBD2. V was pared by 5 bases and J by 0 bases, with 8 bases of the junction left unmatched. Germline V gives CDR1 SGHVS, CDR2 FNYEAQ. The CDR3 spans 16 residues. CDR3 residues: CASSPPGAGSTDTQYF. CDR3 sequence (DNA): TGTGCCAGCAGCCCCCCAGGAGCGGGGAGCACAGATACGCAGTATTTT. Combining the CDR3 with reference TRBV7-6 and TRBJ2-3 gives the whole variable domain GAGVSQSPRYKVTKRGQDVALRCDPISGHVSLYWYRQALGQGPEFLTYFNYEAQQDKSGLPNDRFSAERPEGSISTLTIQRTEQRDSAMYRCASSPPGAGSTDTQYFGPGTRLTVL.

The chain links TRBV5-6 to TRBJ2-7; D possibly corresponds to TRBD2 (5 bases). V was clipped by 2 bases and J by 0 bases, with 12 bases between them. This CDR3 has 15 residues. Germline-derived CDR1 and CDR2 are SGHDT and YYEEEE. The CDR3 nucleotides are TGTGCCAGCAGCTTTTTTCCGGGGAACTCCTACGAGCAGTACTTC. Translated: CASSFFPGNSYEQYF.

The V gene is TRBV2, the J gene TRBJ2-1; 7 bases agree with TRBD2. J lost 2 bases, V lost 1 base, and 5 bases had no gene match. Germline V gene sequence: CDR1 SNHLY, CDR2 FYNNEI. CDR3 length: 16 residues. The CDR3 DNA reads as TGTGCCAGCAGTGAAGTGGGGGGGGTCGCCTACAATGAGCAGTTCTTC. Encoded protein: CASSEVGGVAYNEQFF.

The chain recombines TRBV20-1 with TRBJ1-5; maybe TRBD1 (5 bases). This CDR3 spans 13 amino acids. V lost 4 bases to trimming and J lost 4 bases, with 11 bases between them. The germline V gene has CDR1 DFQATT and CDR2 SNEGSKA (reference sequence). CDR3 in DNA: TGCAGTGCTAAAGTGACAGCTAATCAGCCCCAGCATTTT. Translation: CSAKVTANQPQHF.

The chain is built from TRBV30 and TRBJ1-4, with 10 positions matching TRBD1. V was pared by 2 bases and J by 5 bases, with 5 bases of the junction left unmatched. Germline loops: CDR1 GTSNPN, CDR2 SVGIG (reference sequence). CDR3 length: 15 amino acids. As DNA, the CDR3 is TGTGCCTGGAGTACGGGACAGGGGTTAAATGAAAAACTGTTTTTT. Protein sequence: CAWSTGQGLNEKLFF.

Points on this clonotype: One junction end disagrees with the germline gene, perhaps due to a read error. The chain recombines TRBV4-1 with TRBJ1-5; no definite D call. Germline CDR1 MGHRA, CDR2 YSYEKL. CDR3 size: 15 residues. This chain's CDR3 is CASSQDLSGNRPQHF. Written as DNA, the CDR3 is TGCGCCAGCAGCCAAGATCTGTCGGGGAATCGGCCCCAGCATTTT.

This chain uses TRBV6-2 or TRBV6-3 with TRBJ2-3; perhaps TRBD2 as D (5 bases). Germline V lookup: CDR1 MNHEY, CDR2 SVGEGT. This CDR3 comprises 14 residues. V was clipped by 9 bases and J by 4 bases, with 17 bases between them. The CDR3 reads CASLSGEYADTQYF. As DNA, the CDR3 is TGTGCCAGTTTAAGTGGGGAGTATGCAGATACGCAGTATTTT.

In this sample, this clonotype turned up a few times. V and J are TRBV20-1 and TRBJ1-1, with D possibly matching TRBD1 (5 bases). The CDR3 has 14 residues. Germline V gene sequence: CDR1 DFQATT, CDR2 SNEGSKA (reference sequence). Trimming stripped 5 bases from V and 1 base from J, with 14 bases between. CDR3 sequence reads: CSAGVGGGNTEAFF. The CDR3 DNA reads TGCAGTGCTGGAGTGGGGGGTGGGAACACTGAAGCTTTCTTT.

CDR3 in amino acids: CATSDPGLTGELFF. Here the CDR3 DNA reads TGTGCCACCAGTGACCCGGGGTTAACCGGGGAGCTGTTTTTT. The rearrangement links TRBV24-1 to TRBJ2-2; D might be TRBD2 (5 bases). V gave up 4 bases and J gave up 5 bases, with 10 bases separating them. The CDR3 contains 14 residues. Germline loops: CDR1 KGHDR, CDR2 SFDVKD.